This record looks at one TCR beta chain sequence and its context. The sample comes from a study of technical replicates of blood from a few donors. This table comes from immunoSEQ multiplex PCR, and its TCRdb copy is limited to in-frame clones, with some not included. The sample has fewer than 95,000 clones; roughly 91% are singletons. Sequenced: T cells isolated from PBMCs. The clonotype originates from a human donor in good health.

CDR3 DNA: TGTGCCAGCAGTGATCGGTTGATCACTGAAGCTTTCTTT. This gives the protein CASSDRLITEAFF. This rearrangement joins TRBV6-1 to TRBJ1-1, with D unclear. Germline V CDR1 and CDR2: MNHNS, SASEGT. CDR3 length equals 13 residues. Trimming removed 3 bases at V and 4 bases at J, with 9 bases between.